The rows below give T cell receptor beta chains drawn from one sample of a study of control samples from healthy donors and cancer patients. The assay was immunoSEQ multiplex PCR, and TCRdb's table has in-frame clones only and misses some. This table holds about 140,000 clones, 94% found once. What was sequenced was blood. The receptors were gathered from a man aged 35 to 55 in good health. CDR3s include the opening cysteine and the closing phenylalanine or tryptophan. Each record gives: CDR3 length, J gene, D gene, clone size, V gene, CDR3 DNA, CDR3 protein. A D gene is named only where the DNA matches it firmly. The size field is filled for only some rows; it gives once, few, many or a size class.

16 | TRBJ1-4 | NA | NA | TRBV5-1 | TGCGCCAGCAGCTTGGCTCCTACAGGGTCGGCTGAAAAACTGTTTTTT | CASSLAPTGSAEKLFF
13 | TRBJ1-2 | NA | NA | TRBV29-1 | TGCAGCTCCCTGGCGGCAGGGGTCTCTGGCTACACCTTC | CSSLAAGVSGYTF
14 | TRBJ2-1 | TRBD1 | NA | TRBV5-8 | TGTGCCAGCAGCCAGGGACAGGGCTACAATGAGCAGTTCTTC | CASSQGQGYNEQFF
15 | TRBJ2-2 | NA | NA | TRBV6-4 | TGTGCCAGCAGTGACACGGGGTTGAACACCGGGGAGCTGTTTTTT | CASSDTGLNTGELFF
16 | TRBJ2-3 | NA | NA | TRBV5-1 | TGCGCCAGCAGCCCGGGGATGTTCGGGGGGCCTTATACGCAGTATTTT | CASSPGMFGGPYTQYF
11 | TRBJ1-1 | NA | NA | TRBV29-1 | TGCAGCGGGGACATTGATACTGAAGCTTTCTTT | CSGDIDTEAFF
12 | TRBJ2-1 | NA | NA | TRBV6-6 | TGTGCCAGCAGTCAGGGGTACAATGAGCAGTTCTTC | CASSQGYNEQFF
14 | TRBJ2-2 | NA | NA | TRBV6-5 | TGTGCCAGCAGTTCCTACCCGTACACCGGGGAGCTGTTTTTT | CASSSYPYTGELFF
14 | TRBJ2-7 | TRBD2 | NA | TRBV7-8 | TGTGCCAGCAGCTCACGGGGGGGTTTCTACGAGCAGTACTTC | CASSSRGGFYEQYF
15 | TRBJ1-2 | NA | NA | TRBV6-4 | TGTGCCAGCAGTGACTCGGCAGGAGCTTTCTATGGCTACACCTTC | CASSDSAGAFYGYTF
13 | TRBJ1-5 | NA | NA | TRBV12-3/TRBV12-4 | TGTGCCAGCAGTAGCTACAGGAATCAGCCCCAGCATTTT | CASSSYRNQPQHF
16 | TRBJ2-7 | NA | NA | TRBV4-3 | TGCGCCAGCAGCCAGGAAAATCTTGGGACAAACTACGAGCAGTACTTC | CASSQENLGTNYEQYF
13 | TRBJ2-7 | NA | NA | TRBV9 | TGTGCCAGCAGCGTCGGGACACACTACGAGCAGTACTTC | CASSVGTHYEQYF
16 | TRBJ1-5 | TRBD1 | NA | TRBV15 | TGTGCCACCAGCAGAGAAGGACAGGCGAGCAATCAGCCCCAGCATTTT | CATSREGQASNQPQHF
19 | TRBJ2-4 | TRBD2 | NA | TRBV6-1 | TGTGCCAGCAGAGAATTGGGAGGGCGAGGACGGAGGGCCAAAAACATTCAGTACTTC | CASRELGGRGRRAKNIQYF
16 | TRBJ2-7 | TRBD2 | NA | TRBV28 | TGTGCCAGCAGTCCCTTAGAAGGACTAGCGACTTACGAGCAGTACTTC | CASSPLEGLATYEQYF
14 | TRBJ1-2 | TRBD1 | NA | TRBV5-1 | TGCGCCAGCAGCTTGGCCGGACAGGGCAGTGGCTACACCTTC | CASSLAGQGSGYTF
17 | TRBJ1-6 | NA | NA | TRBV14 | TGTGCCAGCAGCCAAGTGCCTTCCAGCTCCTATAATTCACCCCTCCACTTT | CASSQVPSSSYNSPLHF
13 | TRBJ2-2 | TRBD1 | NA | TRBV2 | TGTGCCAGCAGTGGTCAGGGGGCCGGGGAGCTGTTTTTT | CASSGQGAGELFF
15 | TRBJ1-5 | TRBD1 | NA | TRBV6-6 | TGTGCCAGCAGTTACTCGGCAGGGGGGGGTCAGCCCCAGCATTTT | CASSYSAGGGQPQHF
14 | TRBJ2-7 | NA | NA | TRBV27 | TGTGCCAGCAGTTTTAGTCGGGGCGGCACCGAGCAGTACTTC | CASSFSRGGTEQYF
13 | TRBJ2-7 | NA | NA | TRBV4-1 | TGCGCCAGCAGCCCGGGCAGAAATTACGAGCAGTACTTC | CASSPGRNYEQYF
16 | TRBJ1-2 | NA | NA | TRBV5-6 | TGTGCCAGCAGCCTGGCCTTTAAGGGCAGTAATTATGGCTACACCTTC | CASSLAFKGSNYGYTF
15 | TRBJ1-5 | NA | NA | TRBV5-1 | TGCGCCAGCAGCTTGCGGGGCGGAATGGGTCAGCCCCAGCATTTT | CASSLRGGMGQPQHF
15 | TRBJ1-2 | NA | NA | TRBV5-1 | TGCGCCAGCAGCTTGGAAGGCCAGAAGAGAGGTGGCTACACCTTC | CASSLEGQKRGGYTF
15 | TRBJ2-1 | NA | NA | TRBV18 | TGTGCCAGCTCGCAAATCGTGGGACGAGACAATGAGCAGTTCTTC | CASSQIVGRDNEQFF
15 | TRBJ1-1 | NA | few | TRBV9 | TGTGCCAGCAGCGTAGAGGGGGATATGAACACTGAAGCTTTCTTT | CASSVEGDMNTEAFF
15 | TRBJ1-1 | NA | NA | TRBV6-6 | TGTGCCAGCAGTTACCTCCGAACAGGGACCTTAGACGCTTTCTTT | CASSYLRTGTLDAFF
16 | TRBJ2-1 | NA | NA | TRBV9 | TGTGCCAGCAGCTTACAATCCGCTATCTCCTACAATGAGCAGTTCTTC | CASSLQSAISYNEQFF